This entry is about one T cell receptor beta chain. There is no known antigen for this receptor. The input lacks base qualities; no much larger clone sits a single base away. The immunoSEQ Assay, a bias-controlled multiplex PCR, was used to amplify TCRbeta CDR3 regions from genomic DNA. On the study's bioinformatics: Nucleated cell counts per sample were estimated from amplification of reference gene primers within the assay. Sequence reads were collapsed and filtered to measure the absolute abundance of every unique TCRbeta CDR3 rearrangement. For each sample, productive Simpson clonality was calculated by taking the square root of Simpson's diversity index across productive rearrangements. This is the immuneACCESS table as TCRdb keeps it, with only in-frame sequences that have V and J called. A part of the clones is gone; compared with another copy, unresolved V genes explain less than half, and the rest is unexplained. That table furnishes V, J and clone size, whereas the DNA furnished D and trimming. In this sample the table shows about 180,000 clones, around 84% of which occur a single time. The ten largest clones represent roughly 7% of the sample.

Collaborating institutions collected whole blood in K2EDTA tubes following their own protocols. For TCRbeta analysis, collaborator samples were shipped as frozen whole blood, as isolated PBMCs, or as DNA extracted from either sample type. This entry comes from a study of blood T cell repertoires in COVID-19 (dated by TCRdb to about 2020). For the wider study: Samples covering the acute and convalescent phases of COVID-19 were provided by collaborators in the United States, Italy and Spain. The prospective study material was composed of cDNA or gDNA derived from T cells, B-cell-depleted T cells, or PBMCs. Deeply sampled blood TCRbeta repertoires from subjects exposed to, actively infected with, or recovered from COVID-19 were included in the dataset. The repertoires were released in a freely available public database intended as a resource for research on the immune response to SARS-CoV-2. Samples came from the ongoing ImmuneRACE study (first 160 participants) plus 1,254 subjects from 6 global collaborators. Sample metadata almost always included a de-identified subject ID, COVID-19 status, age in years and sex. Where available, HLA class I and class II types were obtained from metadata supplied by the sample provider rather than from assay-based typing. What the authors observed across the whole study: How much clinical and demographic metadata was included differed by source and by participant, and the metadata was provided uncurated.

The junction shows trimming of 4 bases on V and 8 bases on J, plus 12 bases between the germline ends. As encoded in the germline V gene (reference sequence), CDR1 is SEHNR while CDR2 is FQNEAQ. The CDR3 sequence holds 13 residues, the cysteine and phenylalanine included. Here the CDR3 DNA is all that survives: 39 bases in frame from base 1. The rearrangement combines TRBV7-9 with TRBJ2-4; tentative D gene TRBD2, with 6 bases matching. The sequence was collected from a man aged 50-60 years with active or convalescent COVID-19. Input material: peripheral blood. The nucleotide sequence reads TGTGCCAGCAGCTCCCCCCCGGGGGACATTCAGTACTTC. The encoded protein is CASSSPPGDIQYF.